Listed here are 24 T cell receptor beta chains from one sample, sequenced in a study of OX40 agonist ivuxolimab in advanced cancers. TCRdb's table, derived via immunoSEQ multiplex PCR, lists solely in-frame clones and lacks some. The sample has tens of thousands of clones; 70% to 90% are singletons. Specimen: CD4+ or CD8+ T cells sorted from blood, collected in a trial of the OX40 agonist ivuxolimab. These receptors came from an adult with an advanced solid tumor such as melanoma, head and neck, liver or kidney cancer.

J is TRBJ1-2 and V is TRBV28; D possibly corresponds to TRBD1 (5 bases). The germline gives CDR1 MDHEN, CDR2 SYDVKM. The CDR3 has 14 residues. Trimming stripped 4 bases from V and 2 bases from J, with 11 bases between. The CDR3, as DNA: TGTGCCAGCAGTTCCCCAGGGTCCAACTATGGCTACACCTTC. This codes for CASSSPGSNYGYTF.

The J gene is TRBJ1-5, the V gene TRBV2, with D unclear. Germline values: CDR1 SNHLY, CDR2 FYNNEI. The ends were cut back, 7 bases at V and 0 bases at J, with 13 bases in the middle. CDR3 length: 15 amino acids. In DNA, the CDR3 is TGTGCCAGCAAGGACGGCCCCTTTAGCAATCAGCCCCAGCATTTT. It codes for CASKDGPFSNQPQHF.

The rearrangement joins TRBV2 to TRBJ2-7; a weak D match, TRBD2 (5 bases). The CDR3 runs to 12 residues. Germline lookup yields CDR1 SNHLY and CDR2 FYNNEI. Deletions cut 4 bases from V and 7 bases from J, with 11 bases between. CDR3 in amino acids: CASSVPPGEQYF. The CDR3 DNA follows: TGTGCCAGCAGTGTTCCCCCGGGGGAGCAGTACTTC.

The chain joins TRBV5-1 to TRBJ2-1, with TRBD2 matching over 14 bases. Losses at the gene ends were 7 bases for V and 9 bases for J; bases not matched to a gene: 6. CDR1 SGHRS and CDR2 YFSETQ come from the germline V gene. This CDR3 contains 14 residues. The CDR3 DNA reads TGCGCCAGCGGGGGGACTAGCGGGAGAGGTGAGCAGTTCTTC. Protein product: CASGGTSGRGEQFF.

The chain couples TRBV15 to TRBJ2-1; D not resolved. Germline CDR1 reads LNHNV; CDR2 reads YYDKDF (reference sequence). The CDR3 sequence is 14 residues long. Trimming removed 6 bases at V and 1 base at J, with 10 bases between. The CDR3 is CATSISSSYNEQFF. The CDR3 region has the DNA TGTGCCACCAGTATTAGTTCTTCCTACAATGAGCAGTTCTTC.

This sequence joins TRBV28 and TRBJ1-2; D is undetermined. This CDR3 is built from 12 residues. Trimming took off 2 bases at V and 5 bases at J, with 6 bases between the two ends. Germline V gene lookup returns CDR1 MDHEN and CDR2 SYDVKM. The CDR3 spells CASSLGDYGYTF. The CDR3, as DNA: TGTGCCAGCAGTTTAGGTGATTATGGCTACACCTTC.

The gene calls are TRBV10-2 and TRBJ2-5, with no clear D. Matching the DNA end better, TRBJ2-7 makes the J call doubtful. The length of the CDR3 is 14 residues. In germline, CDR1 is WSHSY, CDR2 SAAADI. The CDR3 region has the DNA TGCGCCAGCAGGAAGACCCGGCAGATCTACGAGCAGTACTTC. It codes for CASRKTRQIYEQYF.

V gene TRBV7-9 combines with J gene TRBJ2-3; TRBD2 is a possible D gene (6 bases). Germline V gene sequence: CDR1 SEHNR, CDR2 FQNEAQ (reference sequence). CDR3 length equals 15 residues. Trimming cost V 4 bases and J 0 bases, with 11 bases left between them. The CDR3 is CASSSLRGSTDTQYF. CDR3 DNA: TGTGCCAGCAGCTCATTGCGGGGTAGCACAGATACGCAGTATTTT. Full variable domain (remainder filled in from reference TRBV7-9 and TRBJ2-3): DTGVSQNPRHKITKRGQNVTFRCDPISEHNRLYWYRQTLGQGPEFLTYFQNEAQLEKSRLLSDRFSAERPKGSFSTLEIQRTEQGDSAMYLCASSSLRGSTDTQYFGPGTRLTVL.

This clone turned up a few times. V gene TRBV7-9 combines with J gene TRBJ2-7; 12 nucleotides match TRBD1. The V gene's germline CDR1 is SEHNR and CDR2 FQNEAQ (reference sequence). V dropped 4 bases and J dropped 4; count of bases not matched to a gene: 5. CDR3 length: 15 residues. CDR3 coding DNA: TGTGCCAGCAGCTCCCCGGGACAGGGGGCTTACGAGCAGTACTTC. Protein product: CASSSPGQGAYEQYF. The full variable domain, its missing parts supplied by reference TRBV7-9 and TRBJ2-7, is DTGVSQNPRHKITKRGQNVTFRCDPISEHNRLYWYRQTLGQGPEFLTYFQNEAQLEKSRLLSDRFSAERPKGSFSTLEIQRTEQGDSAMYLCASSSPGQGAYEQYFGPGTRLTVT.

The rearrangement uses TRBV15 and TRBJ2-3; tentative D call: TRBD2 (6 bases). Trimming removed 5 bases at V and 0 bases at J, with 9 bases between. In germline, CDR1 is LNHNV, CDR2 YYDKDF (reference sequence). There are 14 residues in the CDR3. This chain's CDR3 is CATSGGYSTDTQYF. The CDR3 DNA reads TGTGCCACCAGCGGAGGGTATAGCACAGATACGCAGTATTTT.

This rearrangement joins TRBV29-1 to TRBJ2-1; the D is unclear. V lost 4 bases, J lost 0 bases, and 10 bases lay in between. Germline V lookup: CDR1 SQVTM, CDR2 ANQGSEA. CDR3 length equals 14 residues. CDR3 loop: CSVGHHSSYNEQFF. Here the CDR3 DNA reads TGCAGCGTTGGACACCATAGCTCCTACAATGAGCAGTTCTTC.

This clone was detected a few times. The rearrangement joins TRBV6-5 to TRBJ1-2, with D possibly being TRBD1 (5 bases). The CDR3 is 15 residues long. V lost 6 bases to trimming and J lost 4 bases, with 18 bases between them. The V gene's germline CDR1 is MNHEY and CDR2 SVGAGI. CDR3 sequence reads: CASRSRDRILYGYTF. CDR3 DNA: TGTGCCAGCAGAAGCCGGGACCGAATACTCTATGGCTACACCTTC.

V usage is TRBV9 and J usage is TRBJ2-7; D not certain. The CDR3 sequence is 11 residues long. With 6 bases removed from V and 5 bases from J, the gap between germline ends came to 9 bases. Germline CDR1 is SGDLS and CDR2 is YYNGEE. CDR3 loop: CASKGLNEQYF. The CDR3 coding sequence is TGTGCCAGCAAAGGGCTAAACGAGCAGTACTTC.

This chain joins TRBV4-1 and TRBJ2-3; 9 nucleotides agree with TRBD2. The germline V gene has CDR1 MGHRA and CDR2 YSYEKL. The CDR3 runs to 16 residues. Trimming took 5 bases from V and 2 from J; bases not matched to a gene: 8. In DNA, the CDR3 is TGCGCCAGCAGCTCCCGACTAGCGGTGTCCACAGATACGCAGTATTTT. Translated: CASSSRLAVSTDTQYF.

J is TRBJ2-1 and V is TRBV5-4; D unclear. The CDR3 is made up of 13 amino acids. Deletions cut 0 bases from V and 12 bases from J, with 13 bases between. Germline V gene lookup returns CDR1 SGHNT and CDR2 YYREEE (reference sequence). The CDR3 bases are TGTGCCAGCAGCTTGGCCGGCCCCGGGCGGCAGTTCTTC. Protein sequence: CASSLAGPGRQFF.

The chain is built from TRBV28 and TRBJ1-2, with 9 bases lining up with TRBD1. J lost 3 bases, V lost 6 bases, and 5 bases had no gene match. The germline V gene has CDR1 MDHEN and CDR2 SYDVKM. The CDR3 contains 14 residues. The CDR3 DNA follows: TGTGCCAGCAGCAATACAGGGGGCTACTATGGCTACACCTTC. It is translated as CASSNTGGYYGYTF.

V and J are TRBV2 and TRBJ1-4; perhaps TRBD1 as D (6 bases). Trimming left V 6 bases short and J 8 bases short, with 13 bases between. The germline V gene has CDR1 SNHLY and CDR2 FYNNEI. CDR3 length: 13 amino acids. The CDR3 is CASRSGVGEKLFF. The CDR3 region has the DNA TGTGCCAGCAGGTCAGGGGTTGGCGAAAAACTGTTTTTT.

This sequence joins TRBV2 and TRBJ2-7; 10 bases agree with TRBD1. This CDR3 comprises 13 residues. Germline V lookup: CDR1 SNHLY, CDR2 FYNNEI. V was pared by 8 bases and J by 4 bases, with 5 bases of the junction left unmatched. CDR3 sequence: CASGQGGEYEQYF. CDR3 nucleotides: TGTGCCAGCGGACAGGGGGGGGAGTACGAGCAGTACTTC.

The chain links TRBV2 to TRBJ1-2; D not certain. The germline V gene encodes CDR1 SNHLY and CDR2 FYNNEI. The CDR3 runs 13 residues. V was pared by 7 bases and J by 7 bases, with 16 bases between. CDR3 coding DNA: TGTGCCAGCACCACTGGACTAGGACTTGGCTACACCTTC. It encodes CASTTGLGLGYTF.

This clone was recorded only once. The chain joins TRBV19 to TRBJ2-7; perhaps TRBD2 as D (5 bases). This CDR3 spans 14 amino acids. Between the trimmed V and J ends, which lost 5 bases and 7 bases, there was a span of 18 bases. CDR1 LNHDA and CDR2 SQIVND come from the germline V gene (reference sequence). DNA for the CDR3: TGTGCCAGTAGTCCGCGTGAGGGCCCTGGGGAGCAGTACTTC. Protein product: CASSPREGPGEQYF.

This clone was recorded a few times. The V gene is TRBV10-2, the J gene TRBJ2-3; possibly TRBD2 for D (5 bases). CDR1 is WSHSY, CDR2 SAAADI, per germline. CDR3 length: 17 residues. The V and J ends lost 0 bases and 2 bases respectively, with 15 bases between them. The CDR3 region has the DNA TGCGCCAGCAGTGAGTCCGGTGGAGCGGAGATCACAGATACGCAGTATTTT. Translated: CASSESGGAEITDTQYF.

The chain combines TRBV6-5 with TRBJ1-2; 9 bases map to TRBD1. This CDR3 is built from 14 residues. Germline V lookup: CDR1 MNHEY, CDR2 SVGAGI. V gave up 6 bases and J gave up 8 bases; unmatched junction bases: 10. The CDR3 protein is CASSQGTGRVGYTF. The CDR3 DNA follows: TGTGCCAGCAGCCAAGGGACAGGGCGGGTAGGCTACACCTTC.

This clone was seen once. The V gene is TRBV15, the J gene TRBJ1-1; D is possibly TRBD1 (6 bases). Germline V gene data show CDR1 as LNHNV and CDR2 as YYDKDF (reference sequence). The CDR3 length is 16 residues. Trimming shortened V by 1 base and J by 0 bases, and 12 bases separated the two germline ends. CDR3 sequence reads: CATSRATGPLNTEAFF. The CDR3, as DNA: TGTGCCACCAGCAGAGCTACAGGGCCCCTGAACACTGAAGCTTTCTTT.

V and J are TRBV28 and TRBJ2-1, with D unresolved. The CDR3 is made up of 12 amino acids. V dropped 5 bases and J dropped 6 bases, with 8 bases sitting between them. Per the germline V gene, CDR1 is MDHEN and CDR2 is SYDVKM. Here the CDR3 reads CASSPERNEQFF. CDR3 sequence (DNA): TGTGCCAGCAGTCCCGAGCGCAATGAGCAGTTCTTC.